The clone carrying this T cell receptor (beta chain) was found many times. Amplification of TCR beta CDR3 regions was performed using RNA transcripts as template. Researchers ran a first-round RT-PCR on the TCR CDR3 using the HTBI primer set. One entry per CDR3 protein results from TCRdb running MiXCR on the multiplex PCR reads. The sample gives roughly 290,000 distinct CDR3 sequences, about 13% of which show up once; 6.5% to 10% is in the top ten. This sample was taken from a study of T cells in Graves' hyperthyroidism and ophthalmopathy. Stable hyperthyroidism: no ophthalmopathy progression over 18 months of follow-up. It was uncontrolled infection, other autoimmune disease, pregnancy or lactation that excluded patients. With 5 bases removed from V and 0 bases from J, the gap between germline ends came to 11 bases. The germline CDR1 and CDR2 sequences are SGHTA and FQGTGA. CDR3 length equals 15 residues.

The sequenced sample was blood. This TCR was sampled from a middle-aged woman with Graves' hyperthyroidism. V is TRBV7-3 and J is TRBJ2-1; D is unclear. For the CDR3, the DNA is TGTGCCAGCAGCCCGGCGAGGAGCTCCTACAATGAGCAGTTCTTC. It encodes CASSPARSSYNEQFF.